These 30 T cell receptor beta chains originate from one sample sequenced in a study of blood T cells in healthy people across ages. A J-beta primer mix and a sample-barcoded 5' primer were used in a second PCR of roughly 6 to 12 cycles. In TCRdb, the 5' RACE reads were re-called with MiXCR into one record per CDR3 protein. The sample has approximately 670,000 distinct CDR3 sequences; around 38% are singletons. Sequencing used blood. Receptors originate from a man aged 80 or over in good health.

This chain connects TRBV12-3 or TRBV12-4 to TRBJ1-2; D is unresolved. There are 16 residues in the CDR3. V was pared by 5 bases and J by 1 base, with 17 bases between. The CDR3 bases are TGTGCCAGCAGTCCCCCTTTGGCGGGGTATAACTATGGCTACACCTTC. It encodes CASSPPLAGYNYGYTF.

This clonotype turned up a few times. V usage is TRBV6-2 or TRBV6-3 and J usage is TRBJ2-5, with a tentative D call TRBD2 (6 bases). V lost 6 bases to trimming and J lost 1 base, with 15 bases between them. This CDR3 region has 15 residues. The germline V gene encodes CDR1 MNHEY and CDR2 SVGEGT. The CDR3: CASSPLGGIQETQYF. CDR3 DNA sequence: TGTGCCAGCAGCCCGTTGGGCGGGATCCAAGAGACCCAGTACTTC.

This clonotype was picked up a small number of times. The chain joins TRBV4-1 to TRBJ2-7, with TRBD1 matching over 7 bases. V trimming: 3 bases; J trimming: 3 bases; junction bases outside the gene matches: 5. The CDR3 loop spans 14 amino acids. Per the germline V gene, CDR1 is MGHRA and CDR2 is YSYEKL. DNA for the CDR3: TGCGCCAGCAGCCAGACGGGACAGTTCTACGAGCAGTACTTC. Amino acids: CASSQTGQFYEQYF.

CDR3 coding DNA: TGCAGCGTCAGGGCTTCTGGAAACACCATATATTTT. Amino acid sequence: CSVRASGNTIYF. J is TRBJ1-3 and V is TRBV29-1; D might be TRBD1 (5 bases). The CDR3 runs to 12 residues. V was trimmed by 6 bases and J by 1 base, leaving 7 bases between them. From germline, CDR1 is SQVTM and CDR2 ANQGSEA.

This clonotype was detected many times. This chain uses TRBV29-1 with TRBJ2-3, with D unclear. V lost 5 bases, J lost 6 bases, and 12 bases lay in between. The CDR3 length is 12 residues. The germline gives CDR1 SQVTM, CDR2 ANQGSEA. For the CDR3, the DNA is TGCAGCGTTATTTTAAGTATCGATACGCAGTATTTT. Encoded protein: CSVILSIDTQYF.

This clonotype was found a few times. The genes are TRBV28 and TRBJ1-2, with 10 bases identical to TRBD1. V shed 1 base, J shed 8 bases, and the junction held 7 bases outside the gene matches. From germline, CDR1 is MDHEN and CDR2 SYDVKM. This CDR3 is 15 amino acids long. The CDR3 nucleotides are TGTGCCAGCAGTTTATTAGGGACAGGGGAATACGGCTACACCTTC. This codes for CASSLLGTGEYGYTF.

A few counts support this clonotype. Here the CDR3 DNA reads TGTGCCAGCAGTGATTTCGTGCGGAGGAGCACTGAAGCTTTCTTT. The encoded protein is CASSDFVRRSTEAFF. V is TRBV2 and J is TRBJ1-1; D is unclear. The ends were cut back, 3 bases at V and 4 bases at J, with 15 bases in the middle. This CDR3 has 15 residues. The germline CDR1 and CDR2 sequences are SNHLY and FYNNEI.

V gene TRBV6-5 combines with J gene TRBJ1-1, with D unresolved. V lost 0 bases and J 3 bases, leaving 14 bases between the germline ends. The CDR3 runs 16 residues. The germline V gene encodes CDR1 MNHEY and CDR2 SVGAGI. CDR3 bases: TGTGCCAGCAGTTACTCGAGAGTCCGGGTAGACACTGAAGCTTTCTTT. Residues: CASSYSRVRVDTEAFF.

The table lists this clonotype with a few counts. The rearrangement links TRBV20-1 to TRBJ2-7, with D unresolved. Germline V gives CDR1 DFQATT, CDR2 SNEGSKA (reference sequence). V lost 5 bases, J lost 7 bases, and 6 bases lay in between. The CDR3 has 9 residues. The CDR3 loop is CSASEEQYF. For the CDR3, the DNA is TGCAGTGCTTCAGAAGAGCAGTACTTC.

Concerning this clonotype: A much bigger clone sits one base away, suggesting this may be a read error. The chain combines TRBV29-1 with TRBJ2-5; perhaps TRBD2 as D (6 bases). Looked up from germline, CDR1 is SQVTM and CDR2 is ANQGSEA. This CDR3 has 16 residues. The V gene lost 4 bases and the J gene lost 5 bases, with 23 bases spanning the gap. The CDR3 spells CSVGSPKTRVPETQYF. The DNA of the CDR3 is TGCAGCGTTGGTAGCCCCAAGACTAGAGTCCCGGAGACCCAGTACTTC.

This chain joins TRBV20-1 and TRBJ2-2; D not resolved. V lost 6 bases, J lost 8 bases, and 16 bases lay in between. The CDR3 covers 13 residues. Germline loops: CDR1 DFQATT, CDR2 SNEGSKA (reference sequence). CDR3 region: CSARPQPGGELFF. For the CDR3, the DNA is TGCAGTGCCCGACCACAGCCCGGGGGGGAGCTGTTTTTT.

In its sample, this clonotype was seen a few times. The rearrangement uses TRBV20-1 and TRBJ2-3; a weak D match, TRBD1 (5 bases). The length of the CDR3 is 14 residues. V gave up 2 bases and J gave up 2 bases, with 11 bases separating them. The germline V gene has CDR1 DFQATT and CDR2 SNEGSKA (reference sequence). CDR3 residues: CSARFRGHTDTQYF. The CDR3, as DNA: TGCAGTGCTAGATTTCGCGGACACACAGATACGCAGTATTTT.

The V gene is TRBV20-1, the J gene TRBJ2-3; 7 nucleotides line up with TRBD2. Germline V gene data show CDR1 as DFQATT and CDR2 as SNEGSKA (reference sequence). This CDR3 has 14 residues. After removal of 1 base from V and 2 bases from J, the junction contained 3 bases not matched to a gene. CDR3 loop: CSARGLAVTDTQYF. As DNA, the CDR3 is TGCAGTGCTAGAGGTCTAGCGGTCACAGATACGCAGTATTTT.

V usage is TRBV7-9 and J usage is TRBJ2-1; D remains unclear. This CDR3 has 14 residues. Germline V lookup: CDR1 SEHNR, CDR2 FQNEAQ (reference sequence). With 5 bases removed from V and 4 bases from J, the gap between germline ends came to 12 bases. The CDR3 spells CASSPRQTYNEQFF. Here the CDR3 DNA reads TGTGCCAGCAGCCCCCGACAAACATACAATGAGCAGTTCTTC.

The CDR3 DNA reads as TGTGCCAGCAGCCAATCTGCGGATGGCTACACCTTC. Encoded protein: CASSQSADGYTF. The chain combines TRBV3-1 with TRBJ1-2, with unresolved D. Germline CDR1 and CDR2: LGHDT and YNNKEL (reference sequence). Trimming took 2 bases from V and 6 from J, leaving 7 bases between them. This CDR3 is built from 12 residues.

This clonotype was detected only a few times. CDR3 in DNA: TGTGCCAGCAGTTTGTCACAGTCCTACGAGCAGTACTTC. Translating gives CASSLSQSYEQYF. V gene TRBV12-3 or TRBV12-4 combines with J gene TRBJ2-7; D is unclear. The CDR3 consists of 13 residues. The germline V and J ends were trimmed by 3 bases and 1 base, with 7 bases remaining between them.

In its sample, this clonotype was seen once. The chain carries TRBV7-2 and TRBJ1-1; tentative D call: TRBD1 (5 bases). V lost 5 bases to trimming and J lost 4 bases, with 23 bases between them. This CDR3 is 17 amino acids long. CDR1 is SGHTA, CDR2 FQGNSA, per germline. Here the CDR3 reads CASSPTGTPMRFTEAFF. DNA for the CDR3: TGTGCCAGCAGCCCCACCGGGACCCCTATGCGGTTCACTGAAGCTTTCTTT.

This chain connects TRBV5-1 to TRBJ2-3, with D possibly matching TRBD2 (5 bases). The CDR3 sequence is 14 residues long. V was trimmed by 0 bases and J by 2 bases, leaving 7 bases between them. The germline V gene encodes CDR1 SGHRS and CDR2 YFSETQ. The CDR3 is CASSLVAFTDTQYF. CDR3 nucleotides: TGCGCCAGCAGCTTGGTAGCGTTCACAGATACGCAGTATTTT. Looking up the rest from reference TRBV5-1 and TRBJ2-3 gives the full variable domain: KAGVTQTPRYLIKTRGQQVTLSCSPISGHRSVSWYQQTPGQGLQFLFEYFSETQRNKGNFPGRFSGRQFSNSRSEMNVSTLELGDSALYLCASSLVAFTDTQYFGPGTRLTVL.

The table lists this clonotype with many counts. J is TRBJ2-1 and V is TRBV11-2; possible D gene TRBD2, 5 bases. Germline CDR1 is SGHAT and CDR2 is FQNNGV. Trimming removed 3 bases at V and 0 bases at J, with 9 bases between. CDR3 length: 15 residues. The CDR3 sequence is CASSLDLSSYNEQFF. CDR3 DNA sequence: TGTGCCAGCAGCTTGGACTTGAGCTCCTACAATGAGCAGTTCTTC.

The CDR3 spells CASSFYPGQGTAGELFF. The CDR3, as DNA: TGTGCCAGCAGTTTTTACCCCGGACAGGGGACCGCCGGGGAGCTGTTTTTT. The chain has TRBV12-3 or TRBV12-4 and TRBJ2-2; 9 bases are a match to TRBD1. CDR3 size: 17 residues. Germline trimming cut 3 bases from V and 6 bases from J; bases unmatched to any gene: 11.

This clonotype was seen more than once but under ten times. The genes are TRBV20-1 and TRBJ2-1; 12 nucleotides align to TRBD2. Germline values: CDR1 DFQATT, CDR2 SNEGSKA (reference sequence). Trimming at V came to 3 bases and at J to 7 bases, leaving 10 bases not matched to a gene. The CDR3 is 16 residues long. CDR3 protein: CSASNPSGGAGNEQFF. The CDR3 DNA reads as TGCAGTGCTAGTAACCCTAGCGGGGGGGCGGGAAATGAGCAGTTCTTC.

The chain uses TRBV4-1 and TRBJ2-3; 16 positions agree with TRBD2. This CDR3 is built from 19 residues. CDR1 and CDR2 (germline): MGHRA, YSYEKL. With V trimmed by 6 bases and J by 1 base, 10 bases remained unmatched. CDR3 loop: CASRPTGTSGGGGTDTQYF. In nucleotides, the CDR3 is TGCGCCAGCAGGCCCACCGGGACTAGCGGGGGGGGTGGCACAGATACGCAGTATTTT.

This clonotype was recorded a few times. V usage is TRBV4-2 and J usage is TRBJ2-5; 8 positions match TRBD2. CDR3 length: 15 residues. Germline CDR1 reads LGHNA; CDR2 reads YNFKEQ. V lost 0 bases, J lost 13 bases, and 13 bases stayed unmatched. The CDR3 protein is CASSQDSSGTATLYF. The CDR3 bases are TGTGCCAGCAGCCAAGATAGTAGCGGGACGGCGACTTTGTACTTC.

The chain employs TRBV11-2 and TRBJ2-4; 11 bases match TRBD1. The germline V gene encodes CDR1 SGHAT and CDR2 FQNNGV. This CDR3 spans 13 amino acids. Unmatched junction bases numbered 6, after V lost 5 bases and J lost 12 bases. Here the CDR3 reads CASSTGTGGPQYF. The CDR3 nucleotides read TGTGCCAGCAGCACCGGGACAGGGGGTCCTCAGTACTTC.

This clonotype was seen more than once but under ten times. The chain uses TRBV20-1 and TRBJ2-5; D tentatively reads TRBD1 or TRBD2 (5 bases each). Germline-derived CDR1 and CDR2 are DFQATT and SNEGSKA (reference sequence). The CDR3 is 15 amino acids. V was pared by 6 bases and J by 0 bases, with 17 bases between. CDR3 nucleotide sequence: TGCAGTGCCTATAATTCCGGGACGCACCAAGAGACCCAGTACTTC. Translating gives CSAYNSGTHQETQYF.

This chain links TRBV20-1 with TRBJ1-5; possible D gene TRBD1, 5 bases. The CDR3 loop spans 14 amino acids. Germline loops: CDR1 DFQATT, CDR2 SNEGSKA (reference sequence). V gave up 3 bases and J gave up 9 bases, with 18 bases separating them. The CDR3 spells CSASIRSGAGPQHF. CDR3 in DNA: TGCAGTGCTAGTATTAGGTCCGGGGCCGGGCCCCAGCATTTT.

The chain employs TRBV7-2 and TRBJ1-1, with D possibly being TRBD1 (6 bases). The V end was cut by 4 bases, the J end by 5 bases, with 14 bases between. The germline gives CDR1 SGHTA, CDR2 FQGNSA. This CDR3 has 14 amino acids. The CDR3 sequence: CASSSQRGLTEAFF. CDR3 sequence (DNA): TGTGCCAGCAGCTCACAGAGGGGGTTGACTGAAGCTTTCTTT.

The CDR3 bases are TGCGCCAGCAGCCCCCGGGACAGGGACTATGGCTACACCTTC. Amino acids: CASSPRDRDYGYTF. The chain recombines TRBV4-1 with TRBJ1-2; 9 bases line up with TRBD1. The CDR3 totals 14 residues. Trimming cost V 4 bases and J 3 bases; bases outside gene matches: 3. Germline assignment: CDR1 MGHRA and CDR2 YSYEKL.

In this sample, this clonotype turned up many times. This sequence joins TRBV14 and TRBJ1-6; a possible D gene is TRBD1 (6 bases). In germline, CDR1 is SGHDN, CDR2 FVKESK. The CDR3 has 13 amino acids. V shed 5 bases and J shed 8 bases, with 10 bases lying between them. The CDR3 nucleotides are TGTGCCAGCAGCGTCCAGGGGTATTCACCCCTCCACTTT. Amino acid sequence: CASSVQGYSPLHF.

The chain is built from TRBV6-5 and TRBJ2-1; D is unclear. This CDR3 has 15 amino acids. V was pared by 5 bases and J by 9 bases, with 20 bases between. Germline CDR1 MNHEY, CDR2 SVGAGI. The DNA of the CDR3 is TGTGCCAGCAGTCCACCAGGAGACCCACCGGGTGAGCAGTTCTTC. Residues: CASSPPGDPPGEQFF.